This passage covers 2 T cell receptor beta chains from one sample sequenced in a study of blood T cells in healthy people across ages. Together with a sample-barcoded 5' primer, a J-beta primer mix was included in a second PCR lasting about 7 to 11 cycles. TCRdb re-analysed the 5' RACE reads in MiXCR, keeping a single row per CDR3 protein. The table lists 1.5 million to 2 million distinct CDR3 sequences, about 30% of them singletons. The sample taken for sequencing was blood. The origin of the receptors is a woman in her twenties or thirties in good health.

In this sample, this clonotype turned up many times. V is TRBV7-6 and J is TRBJ2-5, with unresolved D. CDR3 size: 14 residues. Trimming pared 5 bases from V and 2 bases from J, leaving 12 bases between. Per the germline V gene, CDR1 is SGHVS and CDR2 is FNYEAQ. CDR3 loop: CASSRTVPQETQYF. Here the CDR3 DNA reads TGTGCCAGCAGCCGAACAGTGCCGCAAGAGACCCAGTACTTC.

This clonotype was observed a few times. The genes are TRBV2 and TRBJ2-1; 14 bases agree with TRBD2. CDR1 SNHLY and CDR2 FYNNEI come from the germline V gene. This CDR3 is 17 amino acids long. After removal of 6 bases from V and 8 bases from J, the junction contained 12 bases not matched to a gene. The CDR3 DNA sequence: TGTGCCAGCAGAGGGACTAGCGGGAGTAGGTTAGGCGATGAGCAGTTCTTC. Translating it yields CASRGTSGSRLGDEQFF.